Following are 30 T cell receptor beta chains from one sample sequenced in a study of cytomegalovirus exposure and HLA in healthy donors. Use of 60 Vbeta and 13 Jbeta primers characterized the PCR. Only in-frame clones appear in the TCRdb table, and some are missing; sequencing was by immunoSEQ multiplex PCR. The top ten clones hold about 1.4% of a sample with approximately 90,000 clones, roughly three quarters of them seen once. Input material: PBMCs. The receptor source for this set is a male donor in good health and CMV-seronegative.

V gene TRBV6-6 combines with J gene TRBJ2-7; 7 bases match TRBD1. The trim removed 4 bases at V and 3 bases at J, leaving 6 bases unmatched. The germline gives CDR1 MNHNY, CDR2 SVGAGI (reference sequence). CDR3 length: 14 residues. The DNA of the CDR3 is TGTGCCAGCAGTTCCGGGACAGCTAACTACGAGCAGTACTTC. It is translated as CASSSGTANYEQYF.

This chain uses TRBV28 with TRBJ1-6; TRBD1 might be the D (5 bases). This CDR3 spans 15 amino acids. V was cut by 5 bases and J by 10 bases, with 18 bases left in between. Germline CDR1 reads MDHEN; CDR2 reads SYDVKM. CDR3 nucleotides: TGTGCCAGCAGTACCGCGCAGGGAGGAGACTCACCCCTCCACTTT. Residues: CASSTAQGGDSPLHF.

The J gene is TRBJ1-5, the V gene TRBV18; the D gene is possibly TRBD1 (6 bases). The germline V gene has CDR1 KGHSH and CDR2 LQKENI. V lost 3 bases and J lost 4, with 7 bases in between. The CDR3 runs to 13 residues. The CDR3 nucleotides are TGTGCCAGCTCACCGGACAGAAATCAGCCCCAGCATTTT. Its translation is CASSPDRNQPQHF.

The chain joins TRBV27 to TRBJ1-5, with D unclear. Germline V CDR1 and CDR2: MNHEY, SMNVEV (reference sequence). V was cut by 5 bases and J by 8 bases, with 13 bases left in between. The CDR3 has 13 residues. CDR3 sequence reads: CASSPSKSEPQHF. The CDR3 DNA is TGTGCCAGCAGTCCCTCCAAGTCGGAGCCCCAGCATTTT.

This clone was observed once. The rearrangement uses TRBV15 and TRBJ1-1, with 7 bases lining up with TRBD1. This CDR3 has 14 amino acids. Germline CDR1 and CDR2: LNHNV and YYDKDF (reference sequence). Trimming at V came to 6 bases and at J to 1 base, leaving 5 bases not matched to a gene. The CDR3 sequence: CATSDREWNTEAFF. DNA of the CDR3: TGTGCCACCAGTGACAGGGAGTGGAACACTGAAGCTTTCTTT.

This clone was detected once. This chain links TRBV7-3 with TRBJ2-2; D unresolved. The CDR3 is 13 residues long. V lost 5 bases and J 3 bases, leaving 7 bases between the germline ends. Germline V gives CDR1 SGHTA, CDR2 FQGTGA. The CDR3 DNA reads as TGTGCCAGCAGCCCCCTCGACACCGGGGAGCTGTTTTTT. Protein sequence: CASSPLDTGELFF.

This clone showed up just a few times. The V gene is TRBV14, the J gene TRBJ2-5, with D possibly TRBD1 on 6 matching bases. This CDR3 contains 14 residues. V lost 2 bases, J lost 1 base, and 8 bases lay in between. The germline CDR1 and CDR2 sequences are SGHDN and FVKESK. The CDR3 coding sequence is TGTGCCAGCAGCCAACAGGACAGCCAAGAGACCCAGTACTTC. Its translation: CASSQQDSQETQYF.

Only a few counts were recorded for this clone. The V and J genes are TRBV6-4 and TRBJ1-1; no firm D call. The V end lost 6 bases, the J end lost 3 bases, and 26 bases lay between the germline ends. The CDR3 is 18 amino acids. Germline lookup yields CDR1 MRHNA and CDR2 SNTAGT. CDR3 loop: CASSPASMEAPWDTEAFF. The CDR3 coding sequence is TGTGCCAGCAGCCCCGCATCAATGGAGGCCCCTTGGGACACTGAAGCTTTCTTT.

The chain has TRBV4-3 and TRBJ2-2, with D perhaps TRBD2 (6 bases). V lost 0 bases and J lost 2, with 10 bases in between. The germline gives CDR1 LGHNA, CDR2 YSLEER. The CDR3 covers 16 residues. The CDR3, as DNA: TGCGCCAGCAGCCAAGATCCGGGGGTTAACACCGGGGAGCTGTTTTTT. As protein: CASSQDPGVNTGELFF.

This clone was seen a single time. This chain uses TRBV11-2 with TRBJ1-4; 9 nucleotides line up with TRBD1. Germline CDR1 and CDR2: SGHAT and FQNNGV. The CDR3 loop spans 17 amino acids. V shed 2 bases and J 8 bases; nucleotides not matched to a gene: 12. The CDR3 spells CASSLPQGARSWEKLFF. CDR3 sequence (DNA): TGTGCCAGCAGCTTACCACAGGGGGCGCGGAGTTGGGAAAAACTGTTTTTT.

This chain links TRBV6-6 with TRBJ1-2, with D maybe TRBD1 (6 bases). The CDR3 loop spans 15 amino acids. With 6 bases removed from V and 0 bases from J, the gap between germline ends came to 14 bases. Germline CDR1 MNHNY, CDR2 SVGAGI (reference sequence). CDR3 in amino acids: CASRANRASNYGYTF. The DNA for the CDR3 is TGTGCCAGCAGGGCAAACAGGGCCTCTAACTATGGCTACACCTTC.

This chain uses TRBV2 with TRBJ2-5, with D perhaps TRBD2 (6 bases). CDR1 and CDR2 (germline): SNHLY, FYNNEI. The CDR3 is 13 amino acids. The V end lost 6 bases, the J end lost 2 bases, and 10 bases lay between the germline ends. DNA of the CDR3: TGTGCCAGCAGGGAGGGAGGACAAGAGACCCAGTACTTC. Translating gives CASREGGQETQYF.

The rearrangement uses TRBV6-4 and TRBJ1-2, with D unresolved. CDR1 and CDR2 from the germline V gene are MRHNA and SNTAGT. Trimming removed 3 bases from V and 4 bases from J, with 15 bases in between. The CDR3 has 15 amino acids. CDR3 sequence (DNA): TGTGCCAGCAGTGAAGAGGAGGGATCGGCCTATGGCTACACCTTC. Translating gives CASSEEEGSAYGYTF.

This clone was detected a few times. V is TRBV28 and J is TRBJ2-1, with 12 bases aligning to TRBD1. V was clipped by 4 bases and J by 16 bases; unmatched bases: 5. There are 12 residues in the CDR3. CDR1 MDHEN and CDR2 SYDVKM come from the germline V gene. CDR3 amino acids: CASSSGTGGQFF. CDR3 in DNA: TGTGCCAGCAGTTCGGGGACAGGGGGCCAATTCTTC.

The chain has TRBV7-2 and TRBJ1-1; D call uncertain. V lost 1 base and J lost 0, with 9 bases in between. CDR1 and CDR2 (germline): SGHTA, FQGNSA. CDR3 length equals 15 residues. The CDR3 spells CASSLVWQLNTEAFF. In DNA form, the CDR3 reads TGTGCCAGCAGCTTAGTGTGGCAGTTGAACACTGAAGCTTTCTTT.

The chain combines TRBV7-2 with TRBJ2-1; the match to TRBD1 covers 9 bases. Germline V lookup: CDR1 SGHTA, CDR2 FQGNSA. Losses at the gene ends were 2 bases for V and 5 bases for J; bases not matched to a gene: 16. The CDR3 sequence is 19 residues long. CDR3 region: CASSLNPQGAGIRNNEQFF. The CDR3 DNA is TGTGCCAGCAGCTTAAACCCACAGGGGGCCGGAATACGAAACAATGAGCAGTTCTTC.

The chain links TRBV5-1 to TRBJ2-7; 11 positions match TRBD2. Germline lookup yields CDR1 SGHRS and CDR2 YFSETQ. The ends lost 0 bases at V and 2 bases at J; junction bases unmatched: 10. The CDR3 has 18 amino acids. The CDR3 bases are TGCGCCAGCAGCTTGGCGGCTAGCGGGGGGTCTACGACCTACGAGCAGTACTTC. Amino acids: CASSLAASGGSTTYEQYF.

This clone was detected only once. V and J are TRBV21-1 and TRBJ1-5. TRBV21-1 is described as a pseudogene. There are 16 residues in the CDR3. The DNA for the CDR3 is TGTGCCAGCACCGACGGGGGGGCGCAAGGCAATCAGCCCCAGCATTTT. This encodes CASTDGGAQGNQPQHF.

CDR3 sequence (DNA): TGTGCCTGGACCCCCGGGGAACTCCCGTCTTGGGATTCACCCCTCCACTTT. Its protein is CAWTPGELPSWDSPLHF. The V gene is TRBV30, the J gene TRBJ1-6; D ambiguous. Trimming stripped 4 bases from V and 8 bases from J, with 24 bases between. Germline V gene sequence: CDR1 GTSNPN, CDR2 SVGIG (reference sequence). The CDR3 runs to 17 residues.

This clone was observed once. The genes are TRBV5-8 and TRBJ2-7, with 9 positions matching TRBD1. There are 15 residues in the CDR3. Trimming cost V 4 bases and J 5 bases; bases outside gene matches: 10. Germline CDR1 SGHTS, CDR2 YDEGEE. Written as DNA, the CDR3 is TGTGCCAGCAGCCCCGGGACAGGGATGAAACACGAGCAGTACTTC. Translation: CASSPGTGMKHEQYF.

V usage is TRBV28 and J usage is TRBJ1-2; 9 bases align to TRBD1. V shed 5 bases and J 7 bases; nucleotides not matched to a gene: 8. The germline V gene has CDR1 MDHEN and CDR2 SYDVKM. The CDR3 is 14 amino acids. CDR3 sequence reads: CASSPWTGVAGYTF. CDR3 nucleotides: TGTGCCAGCAGTCCGTGGACAGGGGTTGCTGGCTACACCTTC.

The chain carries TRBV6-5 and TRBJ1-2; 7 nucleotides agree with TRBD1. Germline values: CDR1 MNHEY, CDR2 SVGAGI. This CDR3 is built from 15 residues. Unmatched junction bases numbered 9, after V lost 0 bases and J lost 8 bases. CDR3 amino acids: CASSYSMDRRGGYTF. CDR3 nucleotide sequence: TGTGCCAGCAGTTACTCGATGGACAGGCGGGGAGGCTACACCTTC.

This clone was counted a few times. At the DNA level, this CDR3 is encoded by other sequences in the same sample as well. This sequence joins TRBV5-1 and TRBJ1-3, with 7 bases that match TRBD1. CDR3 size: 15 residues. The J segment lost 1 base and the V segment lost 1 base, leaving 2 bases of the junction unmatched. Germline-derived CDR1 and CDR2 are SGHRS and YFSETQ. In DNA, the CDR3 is TGCGCCAGCAGCTTGTCAGGGGGTTCTGGAAACACCATATATTTT. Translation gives CASSLSGGSGNTIYF. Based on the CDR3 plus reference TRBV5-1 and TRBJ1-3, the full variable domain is KAGVTQTPRYLIKTRGQQVTLSCSPISGHRSVSWYQQTPGQGLQFLFEYFSETQRNKGNFPGRFSGRQFSNSRSEMNVSTLELGDSALYLCASSLSGGSGNTIYFGEGSWLTVV.

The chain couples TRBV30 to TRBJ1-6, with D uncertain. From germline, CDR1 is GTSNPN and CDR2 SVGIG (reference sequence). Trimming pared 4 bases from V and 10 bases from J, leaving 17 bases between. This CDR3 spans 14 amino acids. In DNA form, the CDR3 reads TGTGCCTGGACCCGCCCGGGTGGAGGCTCACCCCTCCACTTT. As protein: CAWTRPGGGSPLHF.

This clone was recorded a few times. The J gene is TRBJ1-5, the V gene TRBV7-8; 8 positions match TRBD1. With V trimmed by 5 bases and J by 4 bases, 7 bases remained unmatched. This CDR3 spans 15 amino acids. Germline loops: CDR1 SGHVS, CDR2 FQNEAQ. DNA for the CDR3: TGTGCCAGCAGCCCCCACAGGGGGAAGAATCAGCCCCAGCATTTT. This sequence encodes CASSPHRGKNQPQHF. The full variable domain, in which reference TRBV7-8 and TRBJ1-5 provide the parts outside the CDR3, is GAGVSQSPRYKVAKRGQDVALRCDPISGHVSLFWYQQALGQGPEFLTYFQNEAQLDKSGLPSDRFFAERPEGSVSTLKIQRTQQEDSAVYLCASSPHRGKNQPQHFGDGTRLSIL.

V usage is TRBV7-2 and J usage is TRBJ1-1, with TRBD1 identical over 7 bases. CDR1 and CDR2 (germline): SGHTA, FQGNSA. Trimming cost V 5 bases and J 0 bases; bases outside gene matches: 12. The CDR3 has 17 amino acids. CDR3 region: CASSLTRDSVMNTEAFF. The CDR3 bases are TGTGCCAGCAGCCTAACCCGGGACAGTGTTATGAACACTGAAGCTTTCTTT.

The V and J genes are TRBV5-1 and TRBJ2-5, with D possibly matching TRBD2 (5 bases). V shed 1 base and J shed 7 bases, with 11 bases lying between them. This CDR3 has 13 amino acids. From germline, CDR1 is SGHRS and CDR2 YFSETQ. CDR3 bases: TGCGCCAGCAGCTTGCAGGCCGGAGGGACCCAGTACTTC. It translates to CASSLQAGGTQYF. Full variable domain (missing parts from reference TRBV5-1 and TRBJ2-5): KAGVTQTPRYLIKTRGQQVTLSCSPISGHRSVSWYQQTPGQGLQFLFEYFSETQRNKGNFPGRFSGRQFSNSRSEMNVSTLELGDSALYLCASSLQAGGTQYFGPGTRLLVL.

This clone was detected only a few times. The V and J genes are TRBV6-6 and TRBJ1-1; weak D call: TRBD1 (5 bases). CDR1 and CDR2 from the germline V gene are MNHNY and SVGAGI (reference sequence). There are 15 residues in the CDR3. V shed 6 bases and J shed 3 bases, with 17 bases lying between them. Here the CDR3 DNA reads TGTGCCAGCAGATCCAGGGATGGTGGGGACACTGAAGCTTTCTTT. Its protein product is CASRSRDGGDTEAFF.

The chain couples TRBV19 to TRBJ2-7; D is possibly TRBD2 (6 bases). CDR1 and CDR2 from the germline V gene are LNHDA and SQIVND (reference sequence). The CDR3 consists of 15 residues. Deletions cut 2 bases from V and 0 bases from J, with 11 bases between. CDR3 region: CASSIISGVSYEQYF. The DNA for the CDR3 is TGTGCCAGTAGTATAATATCGGGGGTCTCCTACGAGCAGTACTTC. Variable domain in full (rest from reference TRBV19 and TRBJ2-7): DGGITQSPKYLFRKEGQNVTLSCEQNLNHDAMYWYRQDPGQGLRLIYYSQIVNDFQKGDIAEGYSVSREKKESFPLTVTSAQKNPTAFYLCASSIISGVSYEQYFGPGTRLTVT.

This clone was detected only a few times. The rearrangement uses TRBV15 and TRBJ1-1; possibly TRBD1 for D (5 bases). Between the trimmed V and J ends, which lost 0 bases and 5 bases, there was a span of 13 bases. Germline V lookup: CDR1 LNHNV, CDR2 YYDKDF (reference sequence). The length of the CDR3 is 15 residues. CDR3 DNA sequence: TGTGCCACCAGCAGAGATTCGGGGGTCGTGACTGAAGCTTTCTTT. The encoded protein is CATSRDSGVVTEAFF. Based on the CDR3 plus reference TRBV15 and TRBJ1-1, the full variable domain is DAMVIQNPRYQVTQFGKPVTLSCSQTLNHNVMYWYQQKSSQAPKLLFHYYDKDFNNEADTPDNFQSRRPNTSFCFLDIRSPGLGDTAMYLCATSRDSGVVTEAFFGQGTRLTVV.